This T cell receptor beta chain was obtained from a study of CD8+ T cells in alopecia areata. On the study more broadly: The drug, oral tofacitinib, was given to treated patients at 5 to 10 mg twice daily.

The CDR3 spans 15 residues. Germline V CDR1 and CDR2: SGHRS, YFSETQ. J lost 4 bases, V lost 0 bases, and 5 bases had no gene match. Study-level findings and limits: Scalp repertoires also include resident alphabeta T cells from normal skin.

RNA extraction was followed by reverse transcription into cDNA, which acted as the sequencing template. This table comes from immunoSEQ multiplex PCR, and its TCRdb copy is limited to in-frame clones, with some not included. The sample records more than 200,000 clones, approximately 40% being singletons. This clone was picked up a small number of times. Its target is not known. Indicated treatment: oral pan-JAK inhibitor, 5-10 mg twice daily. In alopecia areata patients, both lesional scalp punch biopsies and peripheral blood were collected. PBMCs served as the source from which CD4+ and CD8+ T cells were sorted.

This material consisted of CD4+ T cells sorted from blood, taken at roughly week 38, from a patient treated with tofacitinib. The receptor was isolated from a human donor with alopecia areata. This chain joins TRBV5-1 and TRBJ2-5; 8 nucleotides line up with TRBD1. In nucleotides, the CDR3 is TGCGCCAGCAGCTTGGGGACAGGGCCCCCAGAGACCCAGTACTTC. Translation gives CASSLGTGPPETQYF.